The 21 T cell receptor beta chains presented below share a single source sample, sequenced in a study of blood T cell repertoires in COVID-19. Sequencing was performed with immunoSEQ multiplex PCR; in TCRdb, only in-frame clones are kept and a portion is missing. Found here are over 120,000 clones, approximately 91% of them singletons; the top ten hold 1.5% to 2%. Source material: peripheral blood. These receptors were taken from a man aged 70-80 years with acute or convalescent COVID-19.

This rearrangement joins TRBV4-1 to TRBJ2-2; no clear D gene. CDR3 length: 13 amino acids. V lost 4 bases, J lost 5 bases, and 8 bases lay in between. In germline, CDR1 is MGHRA, CDR2 YSYEKL. Written as DNA, the CDR3 is TGCGCCAGCAGCCGGGTGGAGACCGGGGAGCTGTTTTTT. It is translated as CASSRVETGELFF.

The chain recombines TRBV5-1 with TRBJ1-6; TRBD1 agrees at 8 bases. This CDR3 spans 17 amino acids. The germline CDR1 and CDR2 sequences are SGHRS and YFSETQ. The trim removed 4 bases at V and 7 bases at J, leaving 13 bases unmatched. The CDR3 protein is CASSLFLPGQVNSPLHF. CDR3 DNA sequence: TGCGCCAGCAGCCTTTTTCTTCCGGGACAGGTCAATTCACCCCTCCACTTT.

V is TRBV18 and J is TRBJ2-5, with 10 bases lining up with TRBD1. Unmatched junction bases numbered 7, after V lost 3 bases and J lost 3 bases. The germline CDR1 and CDR2 sequences are KGHSH and LQKENI. The CDR3 totals 16 residues. The CDR3 DNA sequence: TGTGCCAGCTCACCTCGAACCGGGACAGGGGAAGAGACCCAGTACTTC. Translation: CASSPRTGTGEETQYF. Looking up the rest from reference TRBV18 and TRBJ2-5 gives the full variable domain: NAGVMQNPRHLVRRRGQEARLRCSPMKGHSHVYWYRQLPEEGLKFMVYLQKENIIDESGMPKERFSAEFPKEGPSILRIQQVVRGDSAAYFCASSPRTGTGEETQYFGPGTRLLVL.

The V and J genes are TRBV6-5 and TRBJ2-1; 8 bases are shared with TRBD2. The CDR3 is 12 residues long. The junction had 5 bases not matched to a gene; V was cut back by 5 bases and J by 11 bases. Germline loops: CDR1 MNHEY, CDR2 SVGAGI. The CDR3 bases are TGTGCCAGCAGTACCCGGACTAGCAAGCAGTTCTTC. As protein: CASSTRTSKQFF.

This clone was found once. The chain links TRBV3-1 (or the pseudogene TRBV3-2) to TRBJ2-1, with D possibly being TRBD2 (6 bases). Germline CDR1 and CDR2: LGHDT and YNNKEL (reference sequence). The CDR3 sequence is 13 residues long. V lost 7 bases and J 6 bases, leaving 13 bases between the germline ends. The CDR3 here is CASTSGTSNEQFF. The DNA of the CDR3 is TGTGCCAGCACCTCCGGGACTTCCAATGAGCAGTTCTTC.

The V call is TRBV18, the J call TRBJ2-5, with a tentative D call TRBD2 (6 bases). Germline V lookup: CDR1 KGHSH, CDR2 LQKENI. V was trimmed by 2 bases and J by 5 bases, leaving 15 bases between them. The CDR3 is 15 residues long. The CDR3, as DNA: TGTGCCAGCTCACCAAGCTCCGCGGAGGGGGAGACCCAGTACTTC. This codes for CASSPSSAEGETQYF.

V is TRBV28 and J is TRBJ1-5; 7 nucleotides match TRBD1. Germline V CDR1 and CDR2: MDHEN, SYDVKM. This CDR3 spans 12 amino acids. Germline trimming cut 8 bases from V and 7 bases from J; bases unmatched to any gene: 5. In DNA, the CDR3 is TGTGCCAGCGGCGCAGGGGGACAGCCCCAGCATTTT. It codes for CASGAGGQPQHF.

The chain carries TRBV6-5 and TRBJ2-1; TRBD2 is a possible D gene (7 bases). Germline V gives CDR1 MNHEY, CDR2 SVGAGI. CDR3 length: 11 amino acids. The germline V and J ends were trimmed by 6 bases and 13 bases, with 13 bases remaining between them. The CDR3, as DNA: TGTGCCAGCAGGGGGGGGCTAGGCCAGTTCTTC. Its translation is CASRGGLGQFF.

The V call is TRBV10-1, the J call TRBJ2-5; 7 bases map to TRBD2. The CDR3 is 13 amino acids. Germline V gives CDR1 WNHNN, CDR2 SYGVQD (reference sequence). Unmatched junction bases numbered 2, after V lost 4 bases and J lost 3 bases. CDR3 residues: CASSGTREETQYF. CDR3 nucleotide sequence: TGCGCCAGCAGTGGGACTAGAGAAGAGACCCAGTACTTC.

The rearrangement joins TRBV5-4 to TRBJ2-3, with 13 bases that match TRBD2. The CDR3 length is 16 residues. Germline V gene data show CDR1 as SGHNT and CDR2 as YYREEE (reference sequence). Trimming cost V 2 bases and J 6 bases; bases outside gene matches: 6. This CDR3 reads CASSFQTSGGRDTQYF. The CDR3 region has the DNA TGTGCCAGCAGCTTTCAGACTAGCGGGGGGAGGGATACGCAGTATTTT.

This chain links TRBV27 with TRBJ2-3; 9 bases fit TRBD2. CDR1 and CDR2 (germline): MNHEY, SMNVEV (reference sequence). V dropped 6 bases and J dropped 1; count of bases not matched to a gene: 8. CDR3 size: 16 residues. The CDR3 DNA follows: TGTGCCAGCAGACATACGCTAGCGGGACGCACAGATACGCAGTATTTT. This sequence encodes CASRHTLAGRTDTQYF.

V usage is TRBV28 and J usage is TRBJ1-6, with 10 bases that match TRBD1. This CDR3 comprises 15 residues. Germline trimming cut 6 bases from V and 8 bases from J; bases unmatched to any gene: 7. CDR1 is MDHEN, CDR2 SYDVKM, per germline. CDR3 coding DNA: TGTGCCAGCAGCCGAGCCGGGACAGGGGATTCACCCCTCCACTTT. Translation: CASSRAGTGDSPLHF.

The rearrangement links TRBV4-1 to TRBJ1-5; 7 bases fit TRBD1. There are 15 residues in the CDR3. With 2 bases clipped from V and 5 bases from J, the junction kept 6 bases outside the gene matches. CDR1 and CDR2 (germline): MGHRA, YSYEKL. CDR3 nucleotides: TGCGCCAGCAGCCAAATGGACAGGCTTTATCAGCCCCAGCATTTT. This translates into CASSQMDRLYQPQHF.

The genes are TRBV3-1 (or the pseudogene TRBV3-2) and TRBJ1-1, with D perhaps TRBD1 (6 bases). This CDR3 contains 11 residues. Germline CDR1 reads LGHDT; CDR2 reads YNNKEL (reference sequence). V lost 3 bases, J lost 9 bases, and 8 bases lay in between. The CDR3 here is CASSQGAQAFF. In DNA, the CDR3 is TGTGCCAGCAGCCAGGGGGCGCAAGCTTTCTTT.

This rearrangement joins TRBV6-4 to TRBJ2-6, with TRBD1 as a possible D gene (6 bases). This CDR3 has 19 residues. Deletions cut 6 bases from V and 0 bases from J, with 21 bases between. Germline lookup yields CDR1 MRHNA and CDR2 SNTAGT. Here the CDR3 DNA reads TGTGCCAGCAGACGAGAGTCGGCAGGGGTCTCCTCTGGGGCCAACGTCCTGACTTTC. It translates to CASRRESAGVSSGANVLTF.

For this clone: Other DNA sequences in the same sample also yield this CDR3. Here the CDR3 DNA reads TGTGCCAGCAGCTTATACACAGATACGCAGTATTTT. Protein product: CASSLYTDTQYF. The genes are TRBV7-2 and TRBJ2-3, with D hard to call. Trimming took off 2 bases at V and 2 bases at J, with 2 bases between the two ends. CDR1 is SGHTA and CDR2 is FQGNSA in the germline V gene. The CDR3 sequence is 12 residues long.

The CDR3, as DNA: TGCAGTGCTAGTGAGGTCAGGGGTCCTGAAAAACTGTTTTTT. It encodes CSASEVRGPEKLFF. The chain has TRBV20-1 and TRBJ1-4; tentative D call: TRBD1 (6 bases). The CDR3 loop spans 14 amino acids. Per germline, CDR1 DFQATT and CDR2 SNEGSKA (reference sequence). V shed 3 bases and J shed 7 bases, with 15 bases lying between them.

This chain uses TRBV19 with TRBJ2-3; 7 nucleotides align to TRBD1. The CDR3 totals 15 residues. The V and J ends lost 6 bases and 4 bases, in that order; junction bases with no gene match: 10. Germline V CDR1 and CDR2: LNHDA, SQIVND (reference sequence). Written as DNA, the CDR3 is TGTGCCAGTAGGTGGGTGGGACAGAGCGCAGATACGCAGTATTTT. Residues: CASRWVGQSADTQYF. The variable domain in full, completed from reference TRBV19 and TRBJ2-3, reads DGGITQSPKYLFRKEGQNVTLSCEQNLNHDAMYWYRQDPGQGLRLIYYSQIVNDFQKGDIAEGYSVSREKKESFPLTVTSAQKNPTAFYLCASRWVGQSADTQYFGPGTRLTVL.

This chain connects TRBV3-1 (or the pseudogene TRBV3-2) to TRBJ1-6; D unresolved. V gave up 1 base and J gave up 10 bases, with 8 bases separating them. This CDR3 is 13 amino acids long. Germline CDR1 is LGHDT and CDR2 is YNNKEL (reference sequence). The CDR3 protein is CASSQGPGSPLHF. As DNA, the CDR3 is TGTGCCAGCAGCCAAGGACCAGGCTCACCCCTCCACTTT.

This sequence joins TRBV7-6 and TRBJ2-5, with D unclear. Trimming shortened V by 1 base and J by 4 bases, and 16 bases separated the two germline ends. CDR1 and CDR2 (germline): SGHVS, FNYEAQ. The CDR3 sequence is 16 residues long. The DNA for the CDR3 is TGTGCCAGCAGCTTAGGACGACTGACTTCCAGAGAGACCCAGTACTTC. It is translated as CASSLGRLTSRETQYF. Full variable domain (missing parts from reference TRBV7-6 and TRBJ2-5): GAGVSQSPRYKVTKRGQDVALRCDPISGHVSLYWYRQALGQGPEFLTYFNYEAQQDKSGLPNDRFSAERPEGSISTLTIQRTEQRDSAMYRCASSLGRLTSRETQYFGPGTRLLVL.

The CDR3 bases are TGTGCTAGTGGGGGGACAGGGCCCCAAGAGACCCAGTACTTC. Its translation: CASGGTGPQETQYF. J is TRBJ2-5 and V is TRBV12-5; 9 positions match TRBD1. Germline loops: CDR1 LGHNT, CDR2 FRNRAP. The CDR3 has 14 residues. Trimming took 6 bases from V and 1 from J; bases not matched to a gene: 3.